The sequence of this T cell receptor (beta chain) was determined in a study of T cell repertoires in cytomegalovirus infection (dated by TCRdb to about 2019). General notes on the study: Recently identified HLA-C-restricted CMV epitopes, whose presentation resists viral immunomodulation, were targeted by peptide stimulations together with well-studied HLA-B-restricted epitopes. The HLA type of each donor mattered for the analysis, because public TCR beta signatures pointed to carriage of CMV infection along with the matching HLA type.

A word on this clonotype: Its antigen remains unidentified. Per-base quality was not reported, and no clone a single base away is much larger than it.

Findings and caveats that apply to the study as a whole: In both this cohort and an independent approximately 400-donor cohort, the cumulative frequency of public TCR beta family members distinguished carriers of CMV infection plus the relevant HLA type. The ex vivo response was dominated by HLA-C-restricted CMV-specific TCR beta clonotypes, which also provided the single most frequent clonotype in two of eight donors.

Reads for this sample came from an Illumina HiSeq 1500. The public reads were reanalyzed by TCRdb: fastp trimming at Q25, MiXCR alignment, in-frame beta chains only. One record per CDR3 amino acid sequence lists the most common genes and DNA. This sample gives approximately 730,000 distinct CDR3 sequences in total; roughly 28% of them show up just once. About 12% of the sample rests with the top ten. According to the study, the label for this sample's treatment or condition signals: in vitro stimulation with specific CMV peptide epitopes to enrich CMV-specific T cells. From the cysteine up to the phenylalanine, the CDR3 has a length of 17 residues. The read is trimmed to its CDR3 DNA, 51 bases read in frame from base 1. Here V drops 5 bases and J drops 3 bases, and the junction holds 10 bases not matched to any gene. CDR1 SGHTA and CDR2 FQGTGA are derived from the germline V gene.

Sample: cultured CD8+ T cells from PBMCs, taken from culture after CMV antigen stimulation. The sequence joins TRBV7-3 to TRBJ2-3; 11 of the junction bases match TRBD2. This TCR derives from a human donor in good health (CMV status not recorded). Some clones in this sample may be carry-over from other donors' samples. The nucleotide sequence is TGTGCCAGCAGCCCTCGGATAGCGGGGGGGCCGACAGATACGCAGTATTTT. Its protein reads: CASSPRIAGGPTDTQYF.